This T cell receptor (beta chain) was captured in a study of T cells in tuberculosis. Study findings and constraints: GEM motif frequencies gave 55% to 75% accuracy; the GMM repertoire gave 80% to 90%.

Remarks on this clone: Its cognate antigen is unknown.

Some clones are missing from TCRdb's copy, which holds only in-frame ones; the method was immunoSEQ multiplex PCR. The sample lists roughly 45,000 clones, roughly 94% occurring once. CDR1 and CDR2 (germline): MDHEN, SYDVKM. Trimming pared 3 bases from V and 6 bases from J, leaving 15 bases between. This CDR3 has 15 residues. The V and J genes are TRBV28 and TRBJ2-1, with D maybe TRBD2 (6 bases). This clonotype was obtained from a donor aged 10-35 years with latent tuberculosis or without tuberculosis infection. Some clones in this sample may be carry-over from other donors' samples. The sample was PBMCs. CDR3 sequence: CASSLSGLGGNEQFF. In DNA form, the CDR3 reads TGTGCCAGCAGTTTGTCGGGACTGGGAGGCAATGAGCAGTTCTTC. Looking up the rest from reference TRBV28 and TRBJ2-1 gives the full variable domain: DVKVTQSSRYLVKRTGEKVFLECVQDMDHENMFWYRQDPGLGLRLIYFSYDVKMKEKGDIPEGYSVSREKKERFSLILESASTNQTSMYLCASSLSGLGGNEQFFGPGTRLTVL.